Listed below are T cell receptor beta chains from one sample, sequenced in a study of blood T cell repertoires in COVID-19. Sequenced by immunoSEQ multiplex PCR; TCRdb stores in-frame clones only, minus some. The sample shows under 200,000 clones, around 74% of them seen only once. Sequenced: peripheral blood. These receptors were taken from a woman aged 60-75 years with COVID-19, enrolled during active disease. Each CDR3 is given with its conserved first and last residue. A D gene is named only where the DNA matches it firmly. The listing skips clone size in some rows; elsewhere it reads once, few, many or a size class.

clone_size j_call v_call d_call cdr3_length cdr3_nt cdr3_aa
once TRBJ1-5 TRBV10-1 . 14 TGCGCCAGCAGTAGGCAGGGCAGAAATCAGCCCCAGCATTTT CASSRQGRNQPQHF
. TRBJ1-5 TRBV25-1 . 13 TGTGCCAGCAGTGTTACGGGGAATCAGCCCCAGCATTTT CASSVTGNQPQHF
. TRBJ2-1 TRBV10-1 . 14 TGCGCCACCTCAGGAGGGACCCCTTACAATGAGCAGTTCTTC CATSGGTPYNEQFF
few TRBJ2-1 TRBV9 TRBD2 16 TGTGCCAGCAGCGTAGAAGCCAGCGGGGGCTACAATGAGCAGTTCTTC CASSVEASGGYNEQFF
. TRBJ1-4 TRBV19 TRBD1 15 TGTGCCAGTAGTTCGGGACAGGCCCCTAATGAAAAACTGTTTTTT CASSSGQAPNEKLFF
. TRBJ1-3 TRBV27 TRBD1 13 TGTGCCAGCAGTAGGACAGGGAGGGACACCATATATTTT CASSRTGRDTIYF
. TRBJ2-1 TRBV3-1/TRBV3-2 . 16 TGTGCCAGCAGCCCCGTTAGAGGAAACCCCTACAATGAGCAGTTCTTC CASSPVRGNPYNEQFF
. TRBJ1-5 TRBV19 TRBD1 17 TGTGCCAGTAGTATCAGGACAGGGGGCGTCGGCAATCAGCCCCAGCATTTT CASSIRTGGVGNQPQHF
. TRBJ2-3 TRBV14 TRBD1 15 TGTGCCAGCAGCCCTACGGGGACAGGGACGCATACGCAGTATTTT CASSPTGTGTHTQYF
many TRBJ2-7 TRBV28 TRBD1 15 TGTGCCAGCAGGCCAAACCGGGACAGGGCCTACGAGCAGTACTTC CASRPNRDRAYEQYF
. TRBJ2-1 TRBV2 . 16 TGTGCCAGCAGTGGGCCGGGAGCGGAATTCTACAATGAGCAGTTCTTC CASSGPGAEFYNEQFF
. TRBJ1-1 TRBV5-1 . 14 TGCGCCAGCAGCTTGGCACAGGTGACCACTGAAGCTTTCTTT CASSLAQVTTEAFF
. TRBJ1-1 TRBV3-1/TRBV3-2 TRBD1 16 TGTGCCAGCAGCCAAGGTGGGACAGGGTCGCACACTGAAGCTTTCTTT CASSQGGTGSHTEAFF
. TRBJ1-1 TRBV7-9 . 15 TGTGCCAGCAGCTTAGCGCTTGGGGAGGGCACTGAAGCTTTCTTT CASSLALGEGTEAFF
. TRBJ1-1 TRBV7-3 TRBD1 14 TGTGCCAGCAGCCGACAGGGGGCTAGCGCTGAAGCTTTCTTT CASSRQGASAEAFF
. TRBJ1-6 TRBV12-3/TRBV12-4 . 13 TGTGCCAGCAGTTTAGATCTGAGTTCACCCCTCCACTTT CASSLDLSSPLHF
. TRBJ2-3 TRBV11-2 . 14 TGTGCCAGCAGCTTAGACAGGGGCACAGATACGCAGTATTTT CASSLDRGTDTQYF
. TRBJ2-3 TRBV7-9 . 17 TGTGCCAGCAGCTACACGGCAGGCCTAGCAGTCACAGATACGCAGTATTTT CASSYTAGLAVTDTQYF
. TRBJ2-2 TRBV24-1 TRBD1 16 TGTGCCACCAGTCATATCCAGACAGGGTCCACCGGGGAGCTGTTTTTT CATSHIQTGSTGELFF
. TRBJ2-7 TRBV6-2/TRBV6-3 . 15 TGTGCCAGCAGCGAAGGTGGTTTTGAGGGGGAAGAGCAGTACTTC CASSEGGFEGEEQYF
. TRBJ2-1 TRBV11-2 TRBD2 15 TGTGCCAGCAGCTTTGGTCCCGGCGGGAGCAATGAGCAGTTCTTC CASSFGPGGSNEQFF
. TRBJ1-1 TRBV5-5 TRBD1 15 TGTGCCAGCAGCCGAGCGACAGGGGACGGCGGAGAAGCTTTCTTT CASSRATGDGGEAFF
. TRBJ2-4 TRBV15 . 16 TGTGCCACCAGCAGAGTCGGGGGTCTAGCCAAAAACATTCAGTACTTC CATSRVGGLAKNIQYF
. TRBJ1-3 TRBV3-1/TRBV3-2 . 14 TGTGCCAGCAGCCAGGGGGCGGCTTCGAACACCATATATTTT CASSQGAASNTIYF